This T cell receptor (beta chain) was found in a study of cytomegalovirus exposure and HLA in healthy donors. Primers included in the PCR were 60 Vbeta and 13 Jbeta primers. Assay used: immunoSEQ multiplex PCR; TCRdb lists only in-frame clones, some missing. This sample has about 130,000 clones, with 75% to 90% found just once. This clone has more than one count but fewer than ten. CDR3 length: 16 residues. The germline V gene has CDR1 SGHNT and CDR2 YYREEE (reference sequence). J lost 2 bases, V lost 1 base, and 4 bases had no gene match. This chain joins TRBV5-4 and TRBJ2-3; 10 bases line up with TRBD2. Sequencing input: PBMCs. The sequence was collected from a man in his forties in good health and CMV-seronegative. The CDR3 here is CASSLRLAGATDTQYF. CDR3 in DNA: TGTGCCAGCAGCTTGAGGCTAGCGGGAGCCACAGATACGCAGTATTTT.